This record concerns one TCR beta chain sequence. The validation cohort, a group of over a hundred subjects, included the donors and was separate from the roughly 670-subject first cohort. The source of the sample is a study of cytomegalovirus exposure and HLA in healthy donors. CDR3 size: 16 residues. V lost 5 bases and J lost 7; bases outside the gene matches: 12. Germline V gene data show CDR1 as MNHEY and CDR2 as SMNVEV (reference sequence). The protocol was immunoSEQ multiplex PCR, while the TCRdb copy is restricted to in-frame clones and leaves out a portion. The sample holds a few hundred thousand clones, about nine tenths seen once.

The material sequenced was PBMCs. The source is a woman younger than 35 in good health and CMV-seronegative. The V and J genes are TRBV27 and TRBJ2-7; 12 bases fit TRBD1. Here the CDR3 reads CASSRRPGQGAREQYF. The CDR3 nucleotides are TGTGCCAGCAGTCGTCGACCGGGACAGGGGGCGCGAGAGCAGTACTTC.